This TCR beta chain is drawn from a study of T cells in Graves' hyperthyroidism and ophthalmopathy. The study's findings and limits: A median roughly 6.6 months before onset, the model predicted ophthalmopathy.

As regards this clonotype: Its antigen is not known.

TCR beta CDR3 sequences were amplified from RNA transcripts. The HTBI set primed first-round TCR CDR3 RT-PCR. TCRdb ran MiXCR on the multiplex PCR reads and lists one entry per CDR3 protein. The sample records approximately 870,000 distinct CDR3 sequences, 35% to 40% being singletons. V shed 5 bases and J shed 8 bases, with 18 bases lying between them. Germline assignment: CDR1 SEHNR and CDR2 FQNEAQ (reference sequence). This CDR3 is built from 14 residues. The source is a man younger than 35 with Graves' hyperthyroidism. The chain recombines TRBV7-9 with TRBJ1-2; D is undetermined. The sequenced sample was blood. CDR3 in DNA: TGTGCCAGCAGCCTCCCGGAGAGGGCGGGAGGCTACACCTTC. This encodes CASSLPERAGGYTF.